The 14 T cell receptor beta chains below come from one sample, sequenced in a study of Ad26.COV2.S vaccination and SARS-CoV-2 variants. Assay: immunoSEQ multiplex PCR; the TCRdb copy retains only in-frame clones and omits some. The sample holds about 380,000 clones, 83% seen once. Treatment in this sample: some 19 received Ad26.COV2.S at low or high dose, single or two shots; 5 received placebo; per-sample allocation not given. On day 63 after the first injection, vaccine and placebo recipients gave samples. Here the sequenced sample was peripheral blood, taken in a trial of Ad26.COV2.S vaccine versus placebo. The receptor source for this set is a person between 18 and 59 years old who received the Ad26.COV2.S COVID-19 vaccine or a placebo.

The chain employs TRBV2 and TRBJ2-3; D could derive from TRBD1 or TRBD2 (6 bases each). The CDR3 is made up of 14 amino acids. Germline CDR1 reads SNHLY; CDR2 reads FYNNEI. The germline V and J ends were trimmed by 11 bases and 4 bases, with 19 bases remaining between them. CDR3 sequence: CAVLMGGLADTQYF. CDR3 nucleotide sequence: TGTGCCGTCCTGATGGGGGGCCTGGCAGATACGCAGTATTTT.

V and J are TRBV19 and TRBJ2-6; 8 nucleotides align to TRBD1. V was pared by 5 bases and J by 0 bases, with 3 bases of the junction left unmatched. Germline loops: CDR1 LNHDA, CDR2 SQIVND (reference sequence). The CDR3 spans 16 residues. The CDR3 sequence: CASSSTGASGANVLTF. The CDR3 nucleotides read TGTGCCAGTAGTTCGACAGGGGCCTCTGGGGCCAACGTCCTGACTTTC. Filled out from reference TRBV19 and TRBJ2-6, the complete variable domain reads DGGITQSPKYLFRKEGQNVTLSCEQNLNHDAMYWYRQDPGQGLRLIYYSQIVNDFQKGDIAEGYSVSREKKESFPLTVTSAQKNPTAFYLCASSSTGASGANVLTFGAGSRLTVL.

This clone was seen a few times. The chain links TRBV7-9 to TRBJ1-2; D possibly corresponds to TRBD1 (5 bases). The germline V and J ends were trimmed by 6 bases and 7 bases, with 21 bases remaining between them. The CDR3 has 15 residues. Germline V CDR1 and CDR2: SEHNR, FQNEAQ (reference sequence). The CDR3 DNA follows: TGTGCCAGCAGGGCTCTTCGGGGCCCTAGGGGTGGCTACACCTTC. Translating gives CASRALRGPRGGYTF.

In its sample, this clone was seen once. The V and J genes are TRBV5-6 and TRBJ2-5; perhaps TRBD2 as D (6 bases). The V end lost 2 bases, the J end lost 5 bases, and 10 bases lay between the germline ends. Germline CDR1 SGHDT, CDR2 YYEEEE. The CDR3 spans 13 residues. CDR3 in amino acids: CASSFSGWETQYF. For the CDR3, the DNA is TGTGCCAGCAGCTTTAGCGGTTGGGAGACCCAGTACTTC. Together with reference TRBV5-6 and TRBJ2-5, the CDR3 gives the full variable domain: DAGVTQSPTHLIKTRGQQVTLRCSPKSGHDTVSWYQQALGQGPQFIFQYYEEEERQRGNFPDRFSGHQFPNYSSELNVNALLLGDSALYLCASSFSGWETQYFGPGTRLLVL.

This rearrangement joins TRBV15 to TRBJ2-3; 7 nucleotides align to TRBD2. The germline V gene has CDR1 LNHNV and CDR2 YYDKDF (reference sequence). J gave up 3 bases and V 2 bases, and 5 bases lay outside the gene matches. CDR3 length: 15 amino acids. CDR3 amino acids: CATSRLGGRTDTQYF. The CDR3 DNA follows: TGTGCCACCAGCAGACTCGGGGGGAGGACAGATACGCAGTATTTT. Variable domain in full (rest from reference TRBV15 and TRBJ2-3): DAMVIQNPRYQVTQFGKPVTLSCSQTLNHNVMYWYQQKSSQAPKLLFHYYDKDFNNEADTPDNFQSRRPNTSFCFLDIRSPGLGDTAMYLCATSRLGGRTDTQYFGPGTRLTVL.

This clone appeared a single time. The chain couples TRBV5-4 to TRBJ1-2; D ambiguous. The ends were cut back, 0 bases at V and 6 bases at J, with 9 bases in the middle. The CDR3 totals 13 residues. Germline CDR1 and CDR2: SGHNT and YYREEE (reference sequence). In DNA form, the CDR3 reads TGTGCCAGCAGCTTGGGTGAGAATGATGGCTACACCTTC. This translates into CASSLGENDGYTF.

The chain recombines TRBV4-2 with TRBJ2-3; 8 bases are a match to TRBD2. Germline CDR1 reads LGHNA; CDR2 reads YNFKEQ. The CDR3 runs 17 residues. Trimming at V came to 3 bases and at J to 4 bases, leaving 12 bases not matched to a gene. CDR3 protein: CASSHERSGGNPDTQYF. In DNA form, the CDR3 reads TGTGCCAGCAGCCACGAACGGAGCGGGGGAAATCCAGATACGCAGTATTTT.

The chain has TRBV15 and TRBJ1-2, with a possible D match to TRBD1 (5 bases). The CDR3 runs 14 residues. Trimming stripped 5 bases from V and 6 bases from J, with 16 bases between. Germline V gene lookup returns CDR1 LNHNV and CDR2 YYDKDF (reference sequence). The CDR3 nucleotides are TGTGCCACCAGCCGTTACGAGAGAGGGGATGGCTACACCTTC. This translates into CATSRYERGDGYTF.

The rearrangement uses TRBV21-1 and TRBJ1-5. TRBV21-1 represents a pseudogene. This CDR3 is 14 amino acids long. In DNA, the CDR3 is TGTGCCAGCAGCAAAAACAGGGGACTACGGCCCCAGCATTTT. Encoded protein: CASSKNRGLRPQHF.

DNA of the CDR3: TGCGCCAGCAGCTTGGAATTATCAGTGAACACTGAAGCTTTCTTT. Encoded protein: CASSLELSVNTEAFF. The chain is built from TRBV5-1 and TRBJ1-1; D gene uncertain. The germline V gene has CDR1 SGHRS and CDR2 YFSETQ. This CDR3 has 15 residues. Trimming pared 0 bases from V and 0 bases from J, leaving 9 bases between.

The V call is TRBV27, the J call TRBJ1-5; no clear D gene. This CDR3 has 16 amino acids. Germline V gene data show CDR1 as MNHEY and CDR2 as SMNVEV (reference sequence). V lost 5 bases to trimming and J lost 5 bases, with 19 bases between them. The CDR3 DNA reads TGTGCCAGCAGTCCCCGAGGCTTAGGGTCGTATCAGCCCCAGCATTTT. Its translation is CASSPRGLGSYQPQHF.

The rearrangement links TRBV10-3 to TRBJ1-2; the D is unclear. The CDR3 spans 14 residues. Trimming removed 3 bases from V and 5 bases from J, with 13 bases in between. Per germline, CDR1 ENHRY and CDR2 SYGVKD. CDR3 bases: TGTGCCATCAGTGAAACACCCCTAATATATGGCTACACCTTC. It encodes CAISETPLIYGYTF.

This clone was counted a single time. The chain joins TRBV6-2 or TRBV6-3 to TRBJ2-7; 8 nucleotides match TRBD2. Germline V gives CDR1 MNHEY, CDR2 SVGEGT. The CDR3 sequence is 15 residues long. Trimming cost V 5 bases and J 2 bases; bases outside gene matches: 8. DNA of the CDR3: TGTGCCAGCAGTCCCGCTCGAGCGGGGGCCTACGAGCAGTACTTC. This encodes CASSPARAGAYEQYF.

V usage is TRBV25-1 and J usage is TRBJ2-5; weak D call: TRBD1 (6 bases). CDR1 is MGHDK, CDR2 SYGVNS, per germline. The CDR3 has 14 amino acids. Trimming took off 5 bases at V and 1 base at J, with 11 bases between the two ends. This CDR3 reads CASSNWDTQETQYF. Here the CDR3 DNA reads TGTGCCAGCAGTAACTGGGACACCCAAGAGACCCAGTACTTC. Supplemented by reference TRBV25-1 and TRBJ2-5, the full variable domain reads EADIYQTPRYLVIGTGKKITLECSQTMGHDKMYWYQQDPGMELHLIHYSYGVNSTEKGDLSSESTVSRIRTEHFPLTLESARPSHTSQYLCASSNWDTQETQYFGPGTRLLVL.